Given below is one T cell receptor (beta chain) in context. The sample is drawn from a study of Ad26.COV2.S vaccination and SARS-CoV-2 variants. Sequencing used immunoSEQ multiplex PCR; TCRdb keeps in-frame clones, though not all of them. The sample includes about 450,000 clones, approximately 92% of them seen just once. Specified treatment: roughly 19 received Ad26.COV2.S at low or high dose, single or two shots; roughly 5 received placebo; per-sample allocation not given. Samples analyzed were those drawn on day 63 after the first vaccine or placebo injection. The source material was peripheral blood, sampled in a trial of Ad26.COV2.S vaccine versus placebo. The source of this sequence is a person aged 18-65 years who received the Ad26.COV2.S COVID-19 vaccine or a placebo.

The CDR3 sequence: CASSPGPTDTQYF. The CDR3 DNA reads TGCGCCAGTTCCCCCGGGCCGACAGATACGCAGTATTTT. The V and J genes are TRBV5-1 and TRBJ2-3, with D unresolved. The CDR3 length is 13 residues. V was pared by 8 bases and J by 3 bases, with 13 bases between. From germline, CDR1 is SGHRS and CDR2 YFSETQ.